This TCR beta chain was retrieved from a study of cytomegalovirus exposure and HLA in healthy donors. Amplification used 60 Vbeta primers and 13 Jbeta primers. Sequencing was performed with immunoSEQ multiplex PCR; in TCRdb, only in-frame clones are kept and a portion is missing. The sample lists 140,000 or so clones, 88% occurring once. The clonotype was recovered from a woman aged 40 to 49 in good health and CMV-seronegative. Source material: PBMCs.

CDR3 amino acids: CASSLERNTGELFF. The CDR3 bases are TGTGCCAGCAGCCTCGAGAGGAACACCGGGGAGCTGTTTTTT. This sequence joins TRBV5-4 and TRBJ2-2, with D unresolved. V was shortened by 4 bases and J by 1 base, with 8 bases between the two germline ends. From germline, CDR1 is SGHNT and CDR2 YYREEE (reference sequence). The CDR3 contains 14 residues. Based on the CDR3 plus reference TRBV5-4 and TRBJ2-2, the full variable domain is ETGVTQSPTHLIKTRGQQVTLRCSSQSGHNTVSWYQQALGQGPQFIFQYYREEENGRGNFPPRFSGLQFPNYSSELNVNALELDDSALYLCASSLERNTGELFFGEGSRLTVL.